The 32 T cell receptor beta chains listed next were all sequenced from one sample in a study of T cell repertoires in cytomegalovirus infection. No antigens are known for them. TCRdb reprocessed the reads with MiXCR, giving one entry per CDR3 protein. The data hold hundreds of thousands of distinct CDR3 sequences, with approximately 31% observed a single time. The input for sequencing was cultured CD8+ T cells from PBMCs, taken from culture after CMV antigen stimulation. The receptors stem from a human donor in good health (CMV status not recorded). Some clones in this sample may be carry-over from other donors' samples.

This chain links TRBV12-3 or TRBV12-4 with TRBJ1-6; D unclear. The V end lost 6 bases, the J end lost 7 bases, and 16 bases lay between the germline ends. The CDR3 length is 15 residues. The CDR3 DNA reads TGTGCCAGCAGCTCCGGGGAGGCCATCAATTCACCCCTCCACTTT. Protein product: CASSSGEAINSPLHF.

The chain couples TRBV5-5 to TRBJ1-5, with D maybe TRBD1 (6 bases). The CDR3 is 15 residues long. Germline V gene data show CDR1 as SGHKS and CDR2 as YYEKEE (reference sequence). The V end lost 2 bases, the J end lost 1 base, and 10 bases lay between the germline ends. CDR3 in amino acids: CASSLYRVSNQPQHF. The CDR3 nucleotides are TGTGCCAGCAGCTTATACAGGGTCAGCAATCAGCCCCAGCATTTT. The entire variable domain, with the rest obtained from reference TRBV5-5 and TRBJ1-5, is as follows: DAGVTQSPTHLIKTRGQQVTLRCSPISGHKSVSWYQQVLGQGPQFIFQYYEKEERGRGNFPDRFSARQFPNYSSELNVNALLLGDSALYLCASSLYRVSNQPQHFGDGTRLSIL.

With respect to this clonotype: Possible read error: a much larger clone is one base away. The rearrangement links TRBV5-6 to TRBJ2-5; weak D call: TRBD2 (5 bases). The CDR3 contains 12 residues. Looked up from germline, CDR1 is SGHDT and CDR2 is YYEEEE. Trimming left V 4 bases short and J 7 bases short, with 11 bases between. The CDR3 coding sequence is TGTGCCAGCAGCCCCGGGGATGGGACCCAGTACTTC. Protein product: CASSPGDGTQYF.

In its sample, this clonotype was seen many times. Here the CDR3 DNA reads TGTGCCAGCAGACTTACAGGGGACCCAGGTTTGACCCAGTACTTC. Its translation: CASRLTGDPGLTQYF. The chain links TRBV7-9 to TRBJ2-5; TRBD1 matches 7 bases. The ends lost 6 bases at V and 7 bases at J; junction bases unmatched: 14. Per germline, CDR1 SEHNR and CDR2 FQNEAQ (reference sequence). The CDR3 covers 15 residues.

The rearrangement links TRBV10-3 to TRBJ1-5; TRBD1 is a possible D gene (5 bases). The germline V and J ends were trimmed by 0 bases and 1 base, with 10 bases remaining between them. Germline CDR1 is ENHRY and CDR2 is SYGVKD. The CDR3 has 16 residues. CDR3 bases: TGTGCCATCAGTGAGTCTAGGGGCGGGAGCAATCAGCCCCAGCATTTT. As protein: CAISESRGGSNQPQHF.

The chain is built from TRBV20-1 and TRBJ2-2; D is possibly TRBD2 (6 bases). The CDR3 loop spans 15 amino acids. Trimming took off 7 bases at V and 3 bases at J, with 18 bases between the two ends. CDR1 is DFQATT and CDR2 is SNEGSKA in the germline V gene (reference sequence). CDR3: CSGTHPGEYTGELFF. Written as DNA, the CDR3 is TGCAGTGGCACCCACCCGGGGGAGTACACCGGGGAGCTGTTTTTT.

About this clonotype: At one end the junction does not follow the germline gene, possibly because of a read error. V is TRBV5-4 and J is TRBJ1-1, with D possibly being TRBD1 (6 bases). The germline CDR1 and CDR2 sequences are SGHNT and YYREEE (reference sequence). CDR3 size: 16 residues. CDR3 bases: TGTGTCAGCAGCCCGTTACAGGGTTACGAAAACACTGAAGCTTTCTTT. Amino acid sequence: CVSSPLQGYENTEAFF.

Only a few counts were recorded for this clonotype. V gene TRBV5-4 combines with J gene TRBJ1-2, with TRBD1 as a possible D gene (6 bases). V was shortened by 0 bases and J by 7 bases, with 10 bases between the two germline ends. This CDR3 has 13 residues. Germline CDR1 is SGHNT and CDR2 is YYREEE (reference sequence). The DNA of the CDR3 is TGTGCCAGCAGCTTGGGGACAGTGTCTGGCTACACCTTC. Amino acid sequence: CASSLGTVSGYTF.

Concerning this clonotype: Just one base apart from a much larger clone, this may be a read error. This chain uses TRBV6-6 with TRBJ2-2; the D call may be TRBD1 or TRBD2 (5 bases each). The CDR3 has 15 residues. CDR1 and CDR2 from the germline V gene are MNHNY and SVGAGI (reference sequence). The CDR3 spells CVSSYSGGSTGELFF. The CDR3 nucleotides read TGTGTCAGCAGTTACTCTGGGGGAAGCACCGGGGAGCTGTTTTTT.

This clonotype appeared a few times. This chain links TRBV15 with TRBJ1-2; D possibly corresponds to TRBD1 (6 bases). This CDR3 region has 15 residues. CDR1 and CDR2 (germline): LNHNV, YYDKDF (reference sequence). V lost 0 bases and J 0 bases, leaving 8 bases between the germline ends. The chain's CDR3 is CATSRDRTANYGYTF. CDR3 DNA: TGTGCCACCAGCAGAGATCGGACAGCTAACTATGGCTACACCTTC.

The chain has TRBV2 and TRBJ2-3; 9 nucleotides match TRBD1. V was pared by 8 bases and J by 0 bases, with 0 bases of the junction left unmatched. CDR3 size: 13 residues. The V gene's germline CDR1 is SNHLY and CDR2 FYNNEI. As DNA, the CDR3 is TGTGCCAGCGGGACAGGGAGCACAGATACGCAGTATTTT. This encodes CASGTGSTDTQYF.

Comment on this clonotype: Mismatch with germline at one junction end may stem from a read error. This chain links TRBV4-1 with TRBJ2-1; a weak D match, TRBD2 (6 bases). The length of the CDR3 is 17 residues. Germline-derived CDR1 and CDR2 are MGHRA and YSYEKL. The CDR3 DNA sequence: TGCACCAGCAGCCATGTCCCGGGACTTTACTCCTACAATGAGCAGTTCTTC. Protein sequence: CTSSHVPGLYSYNEQFF.

This clonotype was seen a single time. It may be a read error: a sequence one base away is much more abundant. The V and J genes are TRBV7-2 and TRBJ1-1; D gene uncertain. Germline V CDR1 and CDR2: SGHTA, FQGNSA. This CDR3 spans 14 amino acids. Here the CDR3 DNA reads TGTGCCAGCAACTTAGTGAATGCCAGACCTGAAGCTTTCTTT. It encodes CASNLVNARPEAFF.

The table lists this clonotype with many counts. The chain employs TRBV20-1 and TRBJ1-6; no definite D call. Germline CDR1 reads DFQATT; CDR2 reads SNEGSKA (reference sequence). The CDR3 runs to 16 residues. V was cut by 1 base and J by 0 bases, with 10 bases left in between. CDR3 sequence (DNA): TGCAGTGCTAGAGGACACCCGAGCTCCTATAATTCACCCCTCCACTTT. Its translation is CSARGHPSSYNSPLHF.

This rearrangement joins TRBV7-6 to TRBJ2-7; no definite D call. The CDR3 contains 13 residues. Trimming left V 7 bases short and J 2 bases short, with 12 bases between. Germline V lookup: CDR1 SGHVS, CDR2 FNYEAQ. CDR3 sequence: CASNPGETYEQYF. The CDR3 nucleotides read TGTGCCAGCAACCCGGGTGAGACCTACGAGCAGTACTTC.

V is TRBV28 and J is TRBJ2-3; D is perhaps TRBD1 (5 bases). Trimming stripped 4 bases from V and 6 bases from J, with 11 bases between. Germline V CDR1 and CDR2: MDHEN, SYDVKM. The CDR3 is made up of 13 amino acids. The CDR3 nucleotides are TGTGCCAGCAGTTCCGAGACAGTTGATACGCAGTATTTT. It translates to CASSSETVDTQYF. Full variable domain (outside the CDR3, taken from reference TRBV28 and TRBJ2-3): DVKVTQSSRYLVKRTGEKVFLECVQDMDHENMFWYRQDPGLGLRLIYFSYDVKMKEKGDIPEGYSVSREKKERFSLILESASTNQTSMYLCASSSETVDTQYFGPGTRLTVL.

The chain joins TRBV20-1 to TRBJ1-1; the match to TRBD1 covers 7 bases. Trimming removed 2 bases from V and 3 bases from J; junction bases left unmatched: 9. Germline V gives CDR1 DFQATT, CDR2 SNEGSKA (reference sequence). The CDR3 covers 15 residues. The CDR3 region is CSARPTGWLDTEAFF. The CDR3 bases are TGCAGTGCTAGACCGACAGGGTGGTTAGACACTGAAGCTTTCTTT.

This clonotype has just a few counts. V gene TRBV7-8 combines with J gene TRBJ1-2; 7 bases are a match to TRBD1. The CDR3 sequence is 15 residues long. Germline lookup yields CDR1 SGHVS and CDR2 FQNEAQ. Trimming removed 2 bases from V and 3 bases from J; junction bases left unmatched: 6. The CDR3 DNA is TGTGCCAGCAGCTTAATATTCGACAGGGACTATGGCTACACCTTC. This codes for CASSLIFDRDYGYTF.

The V gene is TRBV6-1, the J gene TRBJ2-7; 11 nucleotides agree with TRBD2. Per the germline V gene, CDR1 is MNHNS and CDR2 is SASEGT. The V segment lost 0 bases and the J segment 5 bases; nucleotides outside the gene matches: 9. This CDR3 has 17 residues. CDR3 region: CASSEAILAGVGHEQYV. As DNA, the CDR3 is TGTGCCAGCAGTGAAGCTATACTAGCGGGGGTAGGACACGAGCAGTACGTC.

This sequence joins TRBV6-8 and TRBJ1-6; unclear D gene. Germline assignment: CDR1 MNHGY and CDR2 SAAAGT. The CDR3 has 16 residues. V shed 2 bases and J shed 8 bases, with 16 bases lying between them. CDR3 in amino acids: CASSYVRYRRDSPLHF. The CDR3 nucleotides read TGTGCCAGCAGTTACGTACGATATCGTCGGGATTCACCCCTCCACTTT.

The rearrangement uses TRBV6-2 or TRBV6-3 and TRBJ1-5; D is uncertain. The germline CDR1 and CDR2 sequences are MNHEY and SVGEGT. Trimming stripped 10 bases from V and 0 bases from J, with 13 bases between. The CDR3 is made up of 14 amino acids. The DNA of the CDR3 is TGTGCCACCTCTGGAGAGTATAGCAATCAGCCCCAGCATTTT. Its protein product is CATSGEYSNQPQHF.

This clonotype appeared a single time. This chain joins TRBV12-3 or TRBV12-4 and TRBJ2-5; 10 bases are shared with TRBD2. The CDR3 is 14 amino acids. The trim removed 6 bases at V and 3 bases at J, leaving 4 bases unmatched. CDR3 nucleotides: TGTGCCAGCAGGGAAGGACTAGCGGAAGAGACCCAGTACTTC. This gives the protein CASREGLAEETQYF.

This clonotype was seen more than once but under ten times. V gene TRBV5-4 combines with J gene TRBJ1-4, with TRBD1 identical over 7 bases. Looked up from germline, CDR1 is SGHNT and CDR2 is YYREEE (reference sequence). This CDR3 has 15 residues. V dropped 0 bases and J dropped 5; count of bases not matched to a gene: 4. The chain's CDR3 is CASSLATGFNEKLFF. The CDR3 nucleotides are TGTGCCAGCAGCTTGGCGACAGGGTTCAATGAAAAACTGTTTTTT.

The chain couples TRBV28 to TRBJ1-4, with TRBD1 as a possible D gene (5 bases). The V gene's germline CDR1 is MDHEN and CDR2 SYDVKM. V dropped 6 bases and J dropped 5 bases, with 19 bases sitting between them. The CDR3 is made up of 16 amino acids. The CDR3 is CASSLPKTGYNEKLFF. CDR3 in DNA: TGTGCCAGCAGCCTCCCTAAAACAGGCTACAATGAAAAACTGTTTTTT.

There are a few counts of this clonotype. CDR3 loop: CASTLRGLRTDTQYF. Here the CDR3 DNA reads TGTGCCAGCACCCTACGGGGACTACGCACAGATACGCAGTATTTT. The chain links TRBV28 to TRBJ2-3; TRBD2 matches at 7 bases. The germline CDR1 and CDR2 sequences are MDHEN and SYDVKM. The CDR3 runs to 15 residues. After removal of 7 bases from V and 1 base from J, the junction contained 8 bases not matched to a gene.

This clonotype was seen more than once but under ten times. The chain uses TRBV7-9 and TRBJ2-2; TRBD2 matches at 12 bases. After removal of 6 bases from V and 4 bases from J, the junction contained 6 bases not matched to a gene. The CDR3 length is 16 residues. CDR1 is SEHNR and CDR2 is FQNEAQ in the germline V gene (reference sequence). The CDR3 region is CASSSLAGGSTGELFF. The CDR3 region has the DNA TGTGCCAGCAGTTCTCTAGCGGGGGGGAGCACCGGGGAGCTGTTTTTT.

This clonotype was counted ten times or more. The rearrangement joins TRBV7-2 to TRBJ2-5; D is perhaps TRBD2 (5 bases). The CDR3 has 15 residues. Germline values: CDR1 SGHTA, CDR2 FQGNSA. Trimming cost V 5 bases and J 0 bases, with 13 bases left between them. CDR3 sequence: CASSPPRAYQETQYF. In DNA, the CDR3 is TGTGCCAGCAGCCCCCCGAGGGCGTACCAAGAGACCCAGTACTTC.

The J gene is TRBJ1-1, the V gene TRBV5-1, with TRBD1 matching over 7 bases. Looked up from germline, CDR1 is SGHRS and CDR2 is YFSETQ. V shed 3 bases, J shed 7 bases, and the junction held 9 bases outside the gene matches. This CDR3 contains 14 residues. The CDR3: CASSSYRGGLEAFF. The CDR3 coding sequence is TGCGCCAGCAGCTCATACAGGGGCGGTCTTGAAGCTTTCTTT.

J is TRBJ1-5 and V is TRBV4-3; no definite D call. Between the trimmed V and J ends, which lost 0 bases and 12 bases, there was a span of 12 bases. The germline V gene encodes CDR1 LGHNA and CDR2 YSLEER. CDR3 size: 13 residues. DNA of the CDR3: TGCGCCAGCAGCCAAGATCACCCCGGGGACCAGCATTTT. Its translation is CASSQDHPGDQHF.

The rearrangement joins TRBV6-2 or TRBV6-3 to TRBJ2-7, with 9 bases that match TRBD2. From germline, CDR1 is MNHEY and CDR2 SVGEGT. This CDR3 comprises 14 residues. Unmatched junction bases numbered 5, after V lost 6 bases and J lost 2 bases. The CDR3 sequence: CASSGLAITYEQYV. DNA for the CDR3: TGTGCCAGCAGCGGACTAGCGATTACCTACGAGCAGTACGTC.

The chain is built from TRBV20-1 and TRBJ1-5; maybe TRBD1 (5 bases). The germline gives CDR1 DFQATT, CDR2 SNEGSKA (reference sequence). CDR3 size: 14 residues. V was cut by 3 bases and J by 7 bases, with 16 bases left in between. The CDR3 loop is CSARGQGGKQPQHF. DNA for the CDR3: TGCAGTGCTAGGGGGCAGGGAGGAAAGCAGCCCCAGCATTTT.

The chain uses TRBV28 and TRBJ1-1, with D uncertain. V was pared by 2 bases and J by 0 bases, with 7 bases between. The CDR3 contains 14 residues. From germline, CDR1 is MDHEN and CDR2 SYDVKM. The CDR3 reads CASSLPALNTEAFF. The CDR3 nucleotides are TGTGCCAGCAGTTTACCGGCCTTGAACACTGAAGCTTTCTTT.